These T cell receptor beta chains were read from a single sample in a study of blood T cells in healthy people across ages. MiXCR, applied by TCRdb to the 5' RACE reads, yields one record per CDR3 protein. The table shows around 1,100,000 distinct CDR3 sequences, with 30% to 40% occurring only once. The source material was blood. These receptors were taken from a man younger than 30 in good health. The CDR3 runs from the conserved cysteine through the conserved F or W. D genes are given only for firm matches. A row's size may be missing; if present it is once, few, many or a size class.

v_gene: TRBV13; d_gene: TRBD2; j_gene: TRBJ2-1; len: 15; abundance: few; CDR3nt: TGTGCCAGCAGCACCCCTGAGCGGGAGTACAATGAGCAGTTCTTC; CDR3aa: CASSTPEREYNEQFF
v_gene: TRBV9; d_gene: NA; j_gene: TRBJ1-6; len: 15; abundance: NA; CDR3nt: TGTGCCAGCAGCGTATCGGCACAGTCTTATTCACCCCTCCACTTT; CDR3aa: CASSVSAQSYSPLHF
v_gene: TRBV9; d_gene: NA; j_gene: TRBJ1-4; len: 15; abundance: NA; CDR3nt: TGTGCCAGCAGCGTAGCAGGGACGGGAGGCGAAAAACTGTTTTTT; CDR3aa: CASSVAGTGGEKLFF
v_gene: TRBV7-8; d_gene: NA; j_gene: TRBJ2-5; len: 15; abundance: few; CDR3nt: TGTGCCAGCAGCTTAGCGTGGACGGTGACAGAGACCCAGTACTTC; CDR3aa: CASSLAWTVTETQYF
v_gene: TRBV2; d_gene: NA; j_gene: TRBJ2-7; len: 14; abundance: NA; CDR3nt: TGTGCCAGCAGTGACAGGGTTAACTCCTACGAGCAGTACTTC; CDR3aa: CASSDRVNSYEQYF
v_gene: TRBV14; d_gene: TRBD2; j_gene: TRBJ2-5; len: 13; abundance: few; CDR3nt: TGTGCCAGCAGCCAAGAACTAGCGGAGACCCAGTACTTC; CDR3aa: CASSQELAETQYF
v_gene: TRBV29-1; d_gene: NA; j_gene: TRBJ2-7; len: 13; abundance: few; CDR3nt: TGCAGCGTTGTAGGGGCAGGGGACTACGAGCAGTACTTC; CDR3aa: CSVVGAGDYEQYF
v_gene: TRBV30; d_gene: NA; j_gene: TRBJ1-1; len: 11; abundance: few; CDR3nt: TGTGCCTGGAGTGTTGGGGGAGAAGCTTTCTTT; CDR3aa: CAWSVGGEAFF
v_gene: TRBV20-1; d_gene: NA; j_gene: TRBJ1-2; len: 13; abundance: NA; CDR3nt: TGCAGTGCTAGAGATTTGGGCCTCTATGGCTACACCTTC; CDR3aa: CSARDLGLYGYTF
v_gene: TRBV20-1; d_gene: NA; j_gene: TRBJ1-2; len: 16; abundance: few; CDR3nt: TGCAGTGCTAGAGAGCTATTGGGTGGGGGGAGCTATGGCTACACCTTC; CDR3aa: CSARELLGGGSYGYTF